This record covers a single T cell receptor beta chain. This CDR3 is 14 amino acids long. Germline CDR1 is SGDLS and CDR2 is YYNGEE. The germline V and J ends were trimmed by 1 base and 7 bases, with 15 bases remaining between them. This sample is drawn from a study of T cell responses to AZD1222 COVID-19 vaccine. Here immunoSEQ multiplex PCR was the method, and the copy in TCRdb shows in-frame clones only, minus some. Seen here are tens of thousands of clones, roughly 90% observed once, and the top ten hold approximately 2%. The genes are TRBV9 and TRBJ2-7; D not resolved. This TCR was sampled from an adult in good health. The sequenced sample was peripheral blood, obtained on day 0 of AZD1222 vaccination. The CDR3 loop is CASSVYSQMGEQYF. The CDR3 region has the DNA TGTGCCAGCAGCGTATATTCCCAAATGGGGGAGCAGTACTTC. Drawing the rest from reference TRBV9 and TRBJ2-7, the complete variable domain is DSGVTQTPKHLITATGQRVTLRCSPRSGDLSVYWYQQSLDQGLQFLIQYYNGEERAKGNILERFSAQQFPDLHSELNLSSLELGDSALYFCASSVYSQMGEQYFGPGTRLTVT.